This TCR beta chain was observed in a study of Ad26.COV2.S vaccination and SARS-CoV-2 variants. The treatment denotes: some 20 received Ad26.COV2.S at low or high dose, single or two shots; 5 received placebo; per-sample allocation not given. Sampling was performed 63 days after the first vaccine or placebo injection. This table comes from immunoSEQ multiplex PCR, and its TCRdb copy is limited to in-frame clones, with some not included. The sample has under 550,000 clones, over 75% seen once; the top ten hold roughly an eighth. The source material was peripheral blood, sampled in a trial of Ad26.COV2.S vaccine versus placebo. This clonotype was sampled from a person aged 18-65 years who received the Ad26.COV2.S COVID-19 vaccine or a placebo.

DNA of the CDR3: TGTGCCAGCAGCTTAGGGAGATGGCGGGAGGGCCCCCGCGAGCAGTACTTC. This sequence encodes CASSLGRWREGPREQYF. V usage is TRBV7-8 and J usage is TRBJ2-7; 9 bases line up with TRBD2. The V gene's germline CDR1 is SGHVS and CDR2 FQNEAQ. The J segment lost 6 bases and the V segment lost 1 base, leaving 13 bases of the junction unmatched. The CDR3 is 17 residues long.